Following are 23 T cell receptor beta chains from one sample sequenced in a study of blood T cell repertoires in COVID-19. Measured with immunoSEQ multiplex PCR; TCRdb has only the in-frame clones, and not every one. The sample lists some 22,000 clones, approximately 80% occurring once. The source material was peripheral blood. These receptors all come from a man between 70 and 80 years old with acute or convalescent COVID-19.

The V gene is TRBV5-1, the J gene TRBJ1-2; D call uncertain. The CDR3 covers 13 residues. CDR1 is SGHRS and CDR2 is YFSETQ in the germline V gene. V lost 0 bases, J lost 4 bases, and 7 bases lay in between. The CDR3 coding sequence is TGCGCCAGCAGCTTGGTATCGGGCTATGGCTACACCTTC. Translated, it gives CASSLVSGYGYTF.

This clone was found a few times. The rearrangement joins TRBV25-1 to TRBJ1-2, with 7 bases aligning to TRBD1. The CDR3 loop spans 14 amino acids. V trimming: 3 bases; J trimming: 6 bases; junction bases outside the gene matches: 7. Germline CDR1 reads MGHDK; CDR2 reads SYGVNS. The CDR3: CASSEGGTEDGYTF. In DNA form, the CDR3 reads TGTGCCAGCAGTGAGGGCGGGACAGAGGATGGCTACACCTTC.

This chain joins TRBV14 and TRBJ1-5; weak D call: TRBD1 (5 bases). The length of the CDR3 is 13 residues. V lost 8 bases and J lost 6, with 14 bases in between. Germline V gives CDR1 SGHDN, CDR2 FVKESK. The CDR3 nucleotides are TGTGCCAGCTCTCCAGGGATGGGTCAGCCCCAGCATTTT. Amino acid sequence: CASSPGMGQPQHF.

The chain couples TRBV6-6 to TRBJ2-3, with D maybe TRBD2 (5 bases). The V and J ends lost 5 bases and 3 bases respectively, with 6 bases between them. CDR1 is MNHNY, CDR2 SVGAGI, per germline (reference sequence). This CDR3 has 12 amino acids. The CDR3 sequence is CASSGGTDTQYF. The CDR3 DNA is TGTGCCAGCAGTGGCGGGACAGATACGCAGTATTTT.

The rearrangement uses TRBV10-1 and TRBJ2-1; 7 bases fit TRBD1. The J segment lost 10 bases and the V segment lost 5 bases, leaving 8 bases of the junction unmatched. Germline values: CDR1 WNHNN, CDR2 SYGVQD (reference sequence). There are 13 residues in the CDR3. CDR3 in amino acids: CASSSHRGGEQFF. CDR3 DNA: TGCGCCAGCAGTAGTCACAGGGGTGGCGAGCAGTTCTTC.

This clone was detected a few times. The rearrangement uses TRBV20-1 and TRBJ1-2; D is unclear. Germline V gives CDR1 DFQATT, CDR2 SNEGSKA (reference sequence). There are 12 residues in the CDR3. Trimming cost V 3 bases and J 8 bases, with 13 bases left between them. CDR3 nucleotides: TGCAGTGCTAGTCGAGGGTCTCGGGGCTACACCTTC. This encodes CSASRGSRGYTF.

CDR3 sequence (DNA): TGTGCCAGCTCACCGTCTGCTAGCCGGCAAACAGATACGCAGTATTTT. It translates to CASSPSASRQTDTQYF. The V and J genes are TRBV18 and TRBJ2-3, with a tentative D call TRBD2 (5 bases). The V and J ends lost 3 bases and 3 bases respectively, with 16 bases between them. CDR1 and CDR2 from the germline V gene are KGHSH and LQKENI. The CDR3 contains 16 residues.

This clone was counted a single time. The chain links TRBV19 to TRBJ1-5, with 10 bases fitting TRBD1. The CDR3 is 16 residues long. Trimming took 3 bases from V and 6 from J; bases not matched to a gene: 8. Germline loops: CDR1 LNHDA, CDR2 SQIVND (reference sequence). The DNA of the CDR3 is TGTGCCAGTAGTATCCTGGGACAGGGGAGGGTTCAGCCCCAGCATTTT. Its translation: CASSILGQGRVQPQHF.

The rearrangement links TRBV7-2 to TRBJ1-2; no clear D. The CDR3 length is 14 residues. CDR1 and CDR2 from the germline V gene are SGHTA and FQGNSA. The germline V and J ends were trimmed by 2 bases and 2 bases, with 9 bases remaining between them. The CDR3 is CASSLMQENYGYTF. The CDR3 DNA follows: TGTGCCAGCAGCTTAATGCAGGAAAACTATGGCTACACCTTC.

This chain connects TRBV7-2 to TRBJ2-7, with TRBD2 matching over 7 bases. The CDR3 spans 15 residues. V shed 2 bases, J shed 0 bases, and the junction held 4 bases outside the gene matches. Germline CDR1 SGHTA, CDR2 FQGNSA. The CDR3 is CASSLRGGSSYEQYF. In DNA form, the CDR3 reads TGTGCCAGCAGCTTACGAGGCGGGAGCTCCTACGAGCAGTACTTC. Variable domain in full (rest from reference TRBV7-2 and TRBJ2-7): GAGVSQSPSNKVTEKGKDVELRCDPISGHTALYWYRQSLGQGLEFLIYFQGNSAPDKSGLPSDRFSAERTGGSVSTLTIQRTQQEDSAVYLCASSLRGGSSYEQYFGPGTRLTVT.

This chain joins TRBV5-1 and TRBJ2-3; D gene ambiguous. Germline assignment: CDR1 SGHRS and CDR2 YFSETQ. V lost 0 bases and J 2 bases, leaving 10 bases between the germline ends. The CDR3 sequence is 15 residues long. The CDR3 loop reads CASSLESIHTDTQYF. CDR3 nucleotide sequence: TGCGCCAGCAGCTTGGAGTCTATTCACACAGATACGCAGTATTTT.

The genes are TRBV7-2 and TRBJ1-5; 7 bases agree with TRBD1. The CDR3 is 13 residues long. The V gene end was trimmed by 1 base and the J gene end by 13 bases; junction bases not matched to a gene: 7. Germline V gene data show CDR1 as SGHTA and CDR2 as FQGNSA. The CDR3 coding sequence is TGTGCCAGCAGCTTAGAATACTGGGACAGTCAGCATTTT. It yields the protein CASSLEYWDSQHF.

The chain combines TRBV30 with TRBJ2-3; D is perhaps TRBD2 (6 bases). Trimming cost V 0 bases and J 2 bases, with 12 bases left between them. Germline V gives CDR1 GTSNPN, CDR2 SVGIG (reference sequence). This CDR3 has 15 residues. For the CDR3, the DNA is TGTGCCTGGAGTGTACAGGCGGGGATCACAGATACGCAGTATTTT. Translated, it gives CAWSVQAGITDTQYF.

This chain links TRBV30 with TRBJ1-6; maybe TRBD1 (5 bases). This CDR3 has 14 residues. CDR1 GTSNPN and CDR2 SVGIG come from the germline V gene (reference sequence). Between the trimmed V and J ends, which lost 3 bases and 7 bases, there was a span of 13 bases. The CDR3 coding sequence is TGTGCCTGGAGAGGCAGGGTGGAGAATTCACCCCTCCACTTT. Translation: CAWRGRVENSPLHF.

This chain joins TRBV28 and TRBJ2-7; D is perhaps TRBD2 (5 bases). Trimming took off 2 bases at V and 6 bases at J, with 8 bases between the two ends. Germline CDR1 MDHEN, CDR2 SYDVKM. The CDR3 is 12 amino acids. DNA of the CDR3: TGTGCCAGCAGTTTACGGGGTGGCGAGCAGTACTTC. Its translation: CASSLRGGEQYF.

The chain has TRBV19 and TRBJ1-5; a possible D gene is TRBD1 (5 bases). This CDR3 region has 16 residues. Germline V lookup: CDR1 LNHDA, CDR2 SQIVND (reference sequence). Between the trimmed V and J ends, which lost 1 base and 1 base, there was a span of 11 bases. The CDR3 loop reads CASSIGGRQSNQPQHF. The CDR3 DNA sequence: TGTGCCAGTAGTATAGGCGGGAGACAGAGCAATCAGCCCCAGCATTTT.

The chain is built from TRBV5-1 and TRBJ1-1, with D perhaps matching TRBD1 (5 bases). The CDR3 consists of 15 residues. CDR1 is SGHRS and CDR2 is YFSETQ in the germline V gene. V was clipped by 1 base and J by 2 bases, with 12 bases between them. The CDR3, as DNA: TGCGCCAGCAGCTTGTCTGCAGGGCTCAACACTGAAGCTTTCTTT. It specifies CASSLSAGLNTEAFF.

This chain's CDR3 is CASISTGGYTGELFF. DNA for the CDR3: TGTGCCAGTATTTCTACAGGGGGTTACACCGGGGAGCTGTTTTTT. The rearrangement joins TRBV19 to TRBJ2-2; 8 nucleotides agree with TRBD1. The CDR3 is 15 residues long. Germline values: CDR1 LNHDA, CDR2 SQIVND (reference sequence). Germline trimming cut 7 bases from V and 3 bases from J; bases unmatched to any gene: 7.

The CDR3 nucleotides are TGTGCCAGCAGCTTAGCCCAGGGGGGAAACTATGGCTACACCTTC. Its translation is CASSLAQGGNYGYTF. The chain has TRBV7-2 and TRBJ1-2; TRBD1 matches 7 bases. The junction had 3 bases not matched to a gene; V was cut back by 0 bases and J by 2 bases. The germline V gene encodes CDR1 SGHTA and CDR2 FQGNSA. The CDR3 is made up of 15 amino acids. The full variable domain, its missing parts supplied by reference TRBV7-2 and TRBJ1-2, is GAGVSQSPSNKVTEKGKDVELRCDPISGHTALYWYRQSLGQGLEFLIYFQGNSAPDKSGLPSDRFSAERTGGSVSTLTIQRTQQEDSAVYLCASSLAQGGNYGYTFGSGTRLTVV.

The chain employs TRBV20-1 and TRBJ1-5, with D possibly matching TRBD1 (5 bases). The CDR3 is 13 amino acids. The V end lost 3 bases, the J end lost 4 bases, and 10 bases lay between the germline ends. CDR1 is DFQATT and CDR2 is SNEGSKA in the germline V gene (reference sequence). Written as DNA, the CDR3 is TGCAGTGCTAGTAAGGGGCCGAATCAGCCCCAGCATTTT. Translating gives CSASKGPNQPQHF.

The V and J genes are TRBV7-9 and TRBJ2-7; D may be TRBD1 (6 bases). Germline CDR1 and CDR2: SEHNR and FQNEAQ (reference sequence). The CDR3 is made up of 12 amino acids. V was clipped by 3 bases and J by 3 bases, with 6 bases between them. In DNA, the CDR3 is TGTGCCAGCAGCTTGACAGGCTACGAGCAGTACTTC. Its translation is CASSLTGYEQYF.

The chain is built from TRBV9 and TRBJ1-4; D gene ambiguous. The CDR3 length is 15 residues. Germline V lookup: CDR1 SGDLS, CDR2 YYNGEE. V gave up 7 bases and J gave up 4 bases, with 17 bases separating them. CDR3 nucleotides: TGTGCCAGCTCCCGGGAGGGATCCGGTAATGAAAAACTGTTTTTT. Its protein is CASSREGSGNEKLFF.

This chain joins TRBV27 and TRBJ1-4, with a weak D call TRBD1 (6 bases). V gave up 6 bases and J gave up 5 bases, with 16 bases separating them. CDR3 length: 15 amino acids. Per germline, CDR1 MNHEY and CDR2 SMNVEV (reference sequence). The CDR3 reads CASSIQGRVNEKLFF. The CDR3 DNA reads TGTGCCAGCAGCATACAGGGTAGGGTCAATGAAAAACTGTTTTTT.